This T cell receptor (beta chain) derives from a study of response to subunit inactivated influenza vaccine. Study-level findings and limits: The authors offered the suggestion that each seasonal influenza vaccination recruits few new T cells.

Germline CDR1 reads SGHAT; CDR2 reads FQNNGV. V was pared by 2 bases and J by 10 bases, with 6 bases of the junction left unmatched. The CDR3 has 14 amino acids. Points on this clonotype: The antigen remains unidentified.

TCRdb ran MiXCR on the RT-PCR reads and lists one entry per CDR3 protein. The sample includes 550,000 to 800,000 distinct CDR3 sequences, around 14% seen only once; the top ten take 11%. The TCR was taken from a man in his fifties who received an inactivated influenza vaccine. The rearrangement links TRBV11-2 to TRBJ2-1; TRBD1 matches at 9 bases. This specimen was PBMCs from blood, taken roughly 13 days after vaccination. The CDR3 spells CASSLLQGAMEQFF. Here the CDR3 DNA reads TGTGCCAGCAGCTTACTACAGGGGGCGATGGAGCAGTTCTTC.